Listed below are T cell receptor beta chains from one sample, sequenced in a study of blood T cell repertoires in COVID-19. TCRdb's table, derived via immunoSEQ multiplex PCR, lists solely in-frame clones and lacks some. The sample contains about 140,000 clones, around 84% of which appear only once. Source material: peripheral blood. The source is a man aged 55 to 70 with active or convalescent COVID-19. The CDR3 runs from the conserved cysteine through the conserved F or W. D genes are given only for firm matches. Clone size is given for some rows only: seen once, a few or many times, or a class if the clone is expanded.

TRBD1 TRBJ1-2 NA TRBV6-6 CASTGTGTFERYGYTF TGTGCCAGCACCGGGACAGGGACCTTCGAGCGGTATGGCTACACCTTC
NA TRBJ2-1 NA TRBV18 CASSLTGPQGRNEQFF TGTGCCAGCTCACTAACCGGGCCCCAAGGGAGAAATGAGCAGTTCTTC
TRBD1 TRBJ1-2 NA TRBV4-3 CASSQGTGPNYGYTF TGCGCCAGCAGCCAAGGGACAGGACCAAACTATGGCTACACCTTC
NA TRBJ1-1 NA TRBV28 CASTTPGGGGTEAFF TGTGCCAGCACCACCCCTGGGGGGGGAGGCACTGAAGCTTTCTTT
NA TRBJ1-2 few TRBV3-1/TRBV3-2 CASSQRRGQGIRGYTF TGTGCCAGCAGCCAACGAAGGGGCCAGGGAATTAGGGGCTACACCTTC
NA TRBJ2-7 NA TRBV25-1 CASSSQRSSYEQYF TGTGCCAGCAGTTCCCAGAGGAGCTCCTACGAGCAGTACTTC
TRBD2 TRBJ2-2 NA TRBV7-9 CASSFGLAGGPPGTGELFF TGTGCCAGCAGCTTCGGACTAGCGGGAGGGCCGCCGGGCACCGGGGAGCTGTTTTTT
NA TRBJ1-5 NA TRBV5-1 CASSLTGGVNQPQHF TGCGCCAGCAGCTTAACTGGGGGGGTTAATCAGCCCCAGCATTTT
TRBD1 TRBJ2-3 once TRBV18 CASSPDRGLDTQYF TGTGCCAGCTCACCGGACAGGGGGTTAGATACGCAGTATTTT
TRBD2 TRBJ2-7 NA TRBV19 CASSIGGDGYEQYF TGTGCCAGTAGTATCGGGGGGGATGGTTACGAGCAGTACTTC
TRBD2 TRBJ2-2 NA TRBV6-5 CASRLVGGDGELFF TGTGCCAGCAGATTAGTGGGGGGGGACGGGGAGCTGTTTTTT
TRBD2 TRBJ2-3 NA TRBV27 CASSPWGTSGGGTDTQYF TGTGCCAGCAGTCCCTGGGGGACTAGCGGGGGAGGCACAGATACGCAGTATTTT
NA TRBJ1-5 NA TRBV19 CASSTYAQPQHF TGTGCCAGTAGTACTTACGCGCAGCCCCAGCATTTT
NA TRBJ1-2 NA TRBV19 CASNPRGQGYGYTF TGTGCCAGTAACCCTCGAGGTCAGGGCTATGGCTACACCTTC
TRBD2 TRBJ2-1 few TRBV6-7 CASSYSNGSAGGRDDEQFF TGTGCCAGCAGTTACTCGAACGGTTCAGCGGGAGGCCGTGATGATGAGCAGTTCTTC
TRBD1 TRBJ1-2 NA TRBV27 CASSPHQGTGERITYTF TGTGCCAGCAGTCCTCACCAGGGGACAGGGGAACGAATAACCTACACCTTC
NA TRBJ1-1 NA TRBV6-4 CASSDNRSRGWAFF TGTGCCAGCAGTGACAATAGGAGCCGAGGATGGGCTTTCTTT
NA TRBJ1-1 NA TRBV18 CASSPQRLVNTEAFF TGTGCCAGCTCCCCGCAGCGACTCGTGAACACTGAAGCTTTCTTT
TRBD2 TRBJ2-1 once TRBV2 CASRGLAGDAEQFF TGTGCCAGCAGGGGACTAGCGGGAGACGCTGAGCAGTTCTTC
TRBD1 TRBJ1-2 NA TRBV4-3 CASSQRTGYGYTF TGCGCCAGCAGCCAAAGGACAGGGTATGGCTACACCTTC
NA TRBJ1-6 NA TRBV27 CASSAGNSPLHF TGTGCCAGCAGTGCAGGGAATTCACCCCTCCACTTT
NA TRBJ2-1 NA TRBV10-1 CASSSRRGRGPNEQFF TGCGCCAGCAGTTCCAGGAGGGGAAGGGGCCCCAATGAGCAGTTCTTC
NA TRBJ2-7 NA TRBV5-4 CASSLERGFSSYEQYF TGTGCCAGCAGCTTGGAGCGAGGGTTCTCCTCCTACGAGCAGTACTTC
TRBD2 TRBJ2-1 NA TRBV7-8 CASSLLDREGEQFF TGTGCCAGCAGCCTCCTTGACCGGGAGGGTGAGCAGTTCTTC
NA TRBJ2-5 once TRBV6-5 CASSYSAGWQETQYF TGTGCCAGCAGTTACTCTGCGGGGTGGCAAGAGACCCAGTACTTC
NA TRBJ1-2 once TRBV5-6 CASSPGAGAGGYTF TGTGCCAGCAGCCCGGGGGCGGGGGCCGGAGGCTACACCTTC
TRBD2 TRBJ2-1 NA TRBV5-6 CASSKREDLYNEQFF TGTGCCAGCAGCAAGCGGGAGGACCTCTACAATGAGCAGTTCTTC
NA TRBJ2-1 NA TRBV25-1 CASSEWGGGPTYNEQFF TGTGCCAGCAGTGAATGGGGGGGCGGGCCAACCTACAATGAGCAGTTCTTC
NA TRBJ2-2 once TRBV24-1 CATSVSIGELFF TGTGCCACCAGTGTTAGCATTGGGGAGCTGTTTTTT
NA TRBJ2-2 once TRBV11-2 CASSFFPDRNTGELFF TGTGCCAGCAGCTTTTTTCCCGACAGGAACACCGGGGAGCTGTTTTTT
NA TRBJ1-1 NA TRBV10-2 CASSESTGVNTEAFF TGCGCCAGCAGTGAGTCGACTGGAGTGAACACTGAAGCTTTCTTT
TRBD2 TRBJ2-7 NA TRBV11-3 CASSLGLESEQYF TGTGCCAGCAGCCTCGGACTAGAGAGCGAGCAGTACTTC
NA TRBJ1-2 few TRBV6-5 CASSTGTAGYTF TGTGCCAGCAGTACCGGGACTGCTGGCTACACCTTC
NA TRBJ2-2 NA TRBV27 CASSPLTGELFF TGTGCCAGCAGCCCCTTAACCGGGGAGCTGTTTTTT
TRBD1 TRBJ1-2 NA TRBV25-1 CASNPEQGNYGYTF TGTGCCAGCAACCCAGAACAGGGGAACTATGGCTACACCTTC
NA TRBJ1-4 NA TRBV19 CASRALGPTNEKLFF TGTGCCAGTAGGGCTCTTGGCCCAACTAATGAAAAACTGTTTTTT
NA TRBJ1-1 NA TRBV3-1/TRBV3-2 CASSQGQVRNTEAFF TGTGCCAGCAGCCAAGGACAGGTTCGGAACACTGAAGCTTTCTTT
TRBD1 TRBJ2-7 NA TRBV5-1 CASSPPSQGATSEQYF TGCGCCAGCAGCCCCCCCTCGCAGGGGGCTACTTCCGAGCAGTACTTC
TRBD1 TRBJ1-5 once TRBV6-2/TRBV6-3 CASSYSGQGTNNQPQHF TGTGCCAGCAGTTACTCGGGACAGGGGACGAACAATCAGCCCCAGCATTTT
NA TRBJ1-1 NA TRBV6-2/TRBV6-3 CASSYGTVNTEAFF TGTGCCAGCAGTTACGGGACTGTGAACACTGAAGCTTTCTTT
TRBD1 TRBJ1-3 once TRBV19 CASPYGQGIPGNTIYF TGTGCCAGTCCATACGGACAGGGGATACCTGGAAACACCATATATTTT
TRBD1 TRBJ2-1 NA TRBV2 CASSQDRFAFF TGTGCCAGCAGCCAGGACAGGTTTGCGTTCTTC
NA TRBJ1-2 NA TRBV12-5 CASGGLGSWGYTF TGTGCTAGTGGTGGTTTGGGGAGTTGGGGCTACACCTTC
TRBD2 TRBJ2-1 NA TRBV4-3 CASSQEGGSYNEQFF TGCGCCAGCAGCCAAGAGGGAGGGTCCTACAATGAGCAGTTCTTC